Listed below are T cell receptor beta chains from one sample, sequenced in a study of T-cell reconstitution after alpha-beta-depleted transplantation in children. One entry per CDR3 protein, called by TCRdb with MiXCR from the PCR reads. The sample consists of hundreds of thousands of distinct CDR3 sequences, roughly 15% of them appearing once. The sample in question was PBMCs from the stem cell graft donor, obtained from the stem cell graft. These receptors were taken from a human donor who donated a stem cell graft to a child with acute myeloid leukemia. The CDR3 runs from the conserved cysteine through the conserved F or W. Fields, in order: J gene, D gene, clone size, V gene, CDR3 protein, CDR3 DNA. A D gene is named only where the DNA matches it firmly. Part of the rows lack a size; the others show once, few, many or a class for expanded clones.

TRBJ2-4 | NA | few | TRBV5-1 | CASSPGTIAKNIQYF | TGCGCCAGCAGCCCAGGAACCATAGCCAAAAACATTCAGTACTTC
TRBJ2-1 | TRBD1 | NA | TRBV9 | CASSALEDRGPNEQFF | TGTGCCAGCAGCGCCCTGGAGGACAGGGGGCCCAATGAGCAGTTCTTC
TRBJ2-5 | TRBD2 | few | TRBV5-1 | CASSRTSGGPQPGYF | TGCGCCAGCAGCCGGACTAGCGGGGGCCCTCAACCAGGGTACTTC
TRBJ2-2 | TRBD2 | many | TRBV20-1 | CSARDPSGGAPGELFF | TGCAGTGCTAGAGATCCTAGCGGGGGGGCGCCCGGGGAGCTGTTTTTT
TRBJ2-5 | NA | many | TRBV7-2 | CASSLRTRSPMETQYF | TGTGCCAGCAGCTTAAGGACGAGGTCACCAATGGAGACCCAGTACTTC
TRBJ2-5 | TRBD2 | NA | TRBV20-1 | CCARVLGGGAEETQYF | TGCTGTGCTAGAGTTCTCGGCGGGGGGGCCGAAGAGACCCAGTACTTC
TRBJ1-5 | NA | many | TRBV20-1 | CSAPLREVIDQPQHF | TGCAGTGCTCCCTTAAGGGAGGTGATAGATCAGCCCCAGCATTTT
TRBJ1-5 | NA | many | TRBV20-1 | CSASTRERLQPQHF | TGCAGTGCAAGCACACGGGAAAGGTTACAGCCCCAGCATTTT
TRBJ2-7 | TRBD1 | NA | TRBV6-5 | CASSSPGTGTDEQYF | TGTGCCAGCAGTTCCCCCGGGACAGGGACGGACGAGCAGTACTTC
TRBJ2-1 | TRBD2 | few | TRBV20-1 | CSARGLEGLAGGWGYNEQFF | TGCAGTGCTAGGGGGTTGGAAGGACTAGCGGGGGGGTGGGGCTACAATGAGCAGTTCTTC
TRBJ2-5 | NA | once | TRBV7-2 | CASSLGGESRETQYF | TGTGCCAGCAGCTTAGGCGGCGAATCCCGAGAGACCCAGTACTTC
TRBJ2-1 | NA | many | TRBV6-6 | CASSRPGYNEQFF | TGTGCCAGCAGTAGACCGGGCTACAATGAGCAGTTCTTC
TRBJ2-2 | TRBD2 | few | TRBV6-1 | CASSGIAGDTGELFF | TGTGCCAGCAGTGGTATAGCGGGGGACACCGGGGAGCTGTTTTTT
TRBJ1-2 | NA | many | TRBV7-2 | CASSLSRDTYGYTF | TGTGCCAGCAGCCTATCCCGGGACACCTATGGCTACACCTTC
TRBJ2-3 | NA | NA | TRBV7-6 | CASSSPGTPNTQYF | TGTGCCAGCAGCTCCCCTGGGACCCCGAATACGCAGTATTTT
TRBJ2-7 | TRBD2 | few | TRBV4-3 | CASSQGTSGGYEQYF | TGCGCCAGCAGCCAGGGGACTAGCGGGGGCTACGAGCAGTACTTC
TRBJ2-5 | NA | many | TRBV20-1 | CSARGRPQETQYF | TGCAGTGCCCGGGGGCGTCCACAAGAGACCCAGTACTTC
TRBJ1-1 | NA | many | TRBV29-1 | CSVDTGNTEAFF | TGCAGCGTTGATACAGGGAACACTGAAGCTTTCTTT
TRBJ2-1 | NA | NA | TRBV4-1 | CASTAGTYNEQFF | TGCGCCAGCACGGCGGGGACTTACAATGAGCAGTTCTTC
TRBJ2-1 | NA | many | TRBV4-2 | CASSRQEGAVTQFF | TGTGCCAGCAGCCGTCAGGAGGGGGCCGTAACCCAGTTCTTC
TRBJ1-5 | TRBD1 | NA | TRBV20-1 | CSARVGTGKGEQPQHF | TGCAGTGCTAGAGTAGGGACAGGGAAAGGTGAACAGCCCCAGCATTTT
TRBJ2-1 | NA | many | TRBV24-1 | CATSERQEVPYNEQFF | TGTGCCACCAGTGAAAGACAGGAGGTTCCCTACAATGAGCAGTTCTTC
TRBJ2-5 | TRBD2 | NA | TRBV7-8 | CASSQRTSRETQYF | TGTGCCAGCAGCCAGCGGACTAGCCGGGAGACCCAGTACTTC
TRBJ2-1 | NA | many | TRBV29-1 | CSVEGGTYNEQFF | TGCAGCGTTGAGGGGGGAACCTACAATGAGCAGTTCTTC
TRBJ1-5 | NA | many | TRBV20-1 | CSAREGWRLSNQPQHF | TGCAGTGCTAGAGAAGGTTGGCGGTTAAGCAATCAGCCCCAGCATTTT
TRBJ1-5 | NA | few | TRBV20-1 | CSARDFRTAESYSNQPQHF | TGCAGTGCTAGAGATTTTAGGACGGCAGAGTCTTATAGCAATCAGCCCCAGCATTTT
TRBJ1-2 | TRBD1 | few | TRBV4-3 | CASSQTFSGTGYGYTF | TGCGCCAGCAGCCAGACGTTCTCCGGGACAGGGTATGGCTACACCTTC
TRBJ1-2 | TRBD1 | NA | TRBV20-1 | CSAWDRDGGYTF | TGCAGTGCTTGGGACAGGGATGGTGGCTACACCTTC
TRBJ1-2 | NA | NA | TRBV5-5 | CASSPNGADGYTF | TGTGCCAGCAGCCCAAATGGGGCAGATGGCTACACCTTC
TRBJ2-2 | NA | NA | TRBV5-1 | CASSFAQGNTGELLF | NA
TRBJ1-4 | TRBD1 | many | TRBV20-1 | CSARTGRDEKLFF | TGCAGTGCCAGGACAGGGCGGGATGAAAAACTGTTTTTT
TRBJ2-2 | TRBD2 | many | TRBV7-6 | CASSLAGLATNTGELFF | TGTGCCAGCAGCTTAGCGGGACTAGCGACGAACACCGGGGAGCTGTTTTTT
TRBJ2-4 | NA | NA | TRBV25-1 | CASIVGSIQYF | TGTGCCAGCATAGTGGGTAGCATTCAGTACTTC
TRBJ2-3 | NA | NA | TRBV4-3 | CASSPQWGAWADTQYF | TGCGCCAGCAGCCCCCAATGGGGAGCGTGGGCAGATACGCAGTATTTT
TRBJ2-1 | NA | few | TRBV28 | CASIAYPEQEQFF | TGTGCCAGCATCGCGTATCCTGAGCAGGAGCAGTTCTTC
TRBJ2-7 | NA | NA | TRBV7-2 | CASSIYTGLGYEQYF | TGTGCCAGCAGCATATATACAGGGTTAGGCTACGAGCAGTACTTC
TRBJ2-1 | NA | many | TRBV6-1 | CASSLRGAFNEQFF | TGTGCCAGCAGTCTTAGGGGGGCATTCAATGAGCAGTTCTTC
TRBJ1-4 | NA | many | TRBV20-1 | CSAKKNEKLFF | TGCAGTGCCAAGAAGAATGAAAAACTGTTTTTT
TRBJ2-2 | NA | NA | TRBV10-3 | CAISESKGAGELFF | TGTGCCATCAGTGAGTCGAAGGGGGCCGGGGAGCTGTTTTTT
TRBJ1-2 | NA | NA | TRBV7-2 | CASVLSGQIYGYTF | TGTGCCAGCGTCTTATCAGGACAGATCTATGGCTACACCTTC
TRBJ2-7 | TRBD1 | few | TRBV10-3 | CAISDLVVGQGGNEQYF | TGTGCCATCAGTGACTTAGTCGTGGGACAGGGGGGTAACGAGCAGTACTTC
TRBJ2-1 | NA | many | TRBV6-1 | CASSPSSISYNEQFF | TGTGCCAGCAGTCCCTCCAGCATATCCTACAATGAGCAGTTCTTC
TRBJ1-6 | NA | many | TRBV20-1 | CSGPGEPNSPLHF | TGCAGTGGGCCAGGGGAGCCAAATTCACCCCTCCACTTT